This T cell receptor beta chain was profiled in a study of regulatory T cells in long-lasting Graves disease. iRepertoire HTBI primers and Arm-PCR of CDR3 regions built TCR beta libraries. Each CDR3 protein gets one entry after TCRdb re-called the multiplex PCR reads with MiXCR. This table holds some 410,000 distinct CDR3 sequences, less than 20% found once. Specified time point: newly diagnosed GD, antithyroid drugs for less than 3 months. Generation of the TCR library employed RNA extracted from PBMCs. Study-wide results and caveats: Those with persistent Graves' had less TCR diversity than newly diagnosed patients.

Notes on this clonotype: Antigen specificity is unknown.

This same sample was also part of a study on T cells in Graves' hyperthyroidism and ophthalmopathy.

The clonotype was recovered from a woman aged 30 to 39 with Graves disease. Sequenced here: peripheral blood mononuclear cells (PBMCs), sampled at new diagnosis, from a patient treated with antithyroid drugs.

CDR3 nucleotide sequence: TGTGCCAGCAGCCCGGAGTCCGGGACCAGCGGATCCGAGCAGTACTTC. Translated, it gives CASSPESGTSGSEQYF. The genes are TRBV7-9 and TRBJ2-7, with D perhaps matching TRBD1 or TRBD2 (5 bases each). CDR1 and CDR2 (germline): SEHNR, FQNEAQ (reference sequence). The V and J ends lost 5 bases and 6 bases respectively, with 23 bases between them. This CDR3 region has 16 residues.